This T cell receptor beta chain is from a study of molecular identifiers for immune sequencing clone quantification. Via MiXCR, TCRdb re-called the PCR reads, giving one row per CDR3 protein. The sample contains over 90,000 distinct CDR3 sequences, around 37% of which appear only once. This CDR3 spans 13 amino acids. Per the germline V gene, CDR1 is MNHEY and CDR2 is SVGEGT. About this clonotype: Germline is not matched at one junction end, which may reflect a read error.

The sequence was obtained from a human donor in good health. Some libraries in this study had Jurkat cell RNA spiked in. J is TRBJ2-7 and V is TRBV6-2 or TRBV6-3; either TRBD1 or TRBD2 may fit D (5 bases each). Input material: naive CD8+ T cells from blood, with Jurkat cell RNA spiked in. Regarding subset: FACS-sorted CD8+CD4-CCR7+CD45RA+ naive T cells. In DNA form, the CDR3 reads TGTGCCAGCAGTTACTCCCCATTCAGGGAGCGGTACTTC. Translated: CASSYSPFRERYF.